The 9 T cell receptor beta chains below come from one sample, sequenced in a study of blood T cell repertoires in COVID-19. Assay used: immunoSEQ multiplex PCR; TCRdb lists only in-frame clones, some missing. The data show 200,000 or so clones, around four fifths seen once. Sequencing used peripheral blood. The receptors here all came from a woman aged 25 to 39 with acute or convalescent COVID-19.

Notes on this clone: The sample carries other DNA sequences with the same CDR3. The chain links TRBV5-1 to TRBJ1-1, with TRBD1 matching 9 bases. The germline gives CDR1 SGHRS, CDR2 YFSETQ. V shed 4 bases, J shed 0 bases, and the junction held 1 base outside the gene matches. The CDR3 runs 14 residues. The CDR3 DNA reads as TGCGCCAGCAGCGGGACAGGGTTGAACACTGAAGCTTTCTTT. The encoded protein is CASSGTGLNTEAFF. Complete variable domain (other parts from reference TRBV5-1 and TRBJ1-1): KAGVTQTPRYLIKTRGQQVTLSCSPISGHRSVSWYQQTPGQGLQFLFEYFSETQRNKGNFPGRFSGRQFSNSRSEMNVSTLELGDSALYLCASSGTGLNTEAFFGQGTRLTVV.

CDR3: CASSGWISGDRGGGQVRYTEAFF. DNA of the CDR3: TGTGCCAGTAGTGGATGGATATCCGGGGACAGGGGAGGCGGGCAGGTTCGTTACACTGAAGCTTTCTTT. The chain couples TRBV19 to TRBJ1-1; 10 bases map to TRBD1. This CDR3 has 23 residues. Unmatched junction bases numbered 30, after V lost 5 bases and J lost 3 bases. CDR1 is LNHDA, CDR2 SQIVND, per germline (reference sequence).

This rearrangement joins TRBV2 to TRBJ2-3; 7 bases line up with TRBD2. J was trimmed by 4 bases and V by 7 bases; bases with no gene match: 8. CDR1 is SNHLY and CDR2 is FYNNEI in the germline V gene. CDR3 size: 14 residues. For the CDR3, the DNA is TGTGCCAGCAAGGGGAGCGGGGAATCAGATACGCAGTATTTT. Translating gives CASKGSGESDTQYF.

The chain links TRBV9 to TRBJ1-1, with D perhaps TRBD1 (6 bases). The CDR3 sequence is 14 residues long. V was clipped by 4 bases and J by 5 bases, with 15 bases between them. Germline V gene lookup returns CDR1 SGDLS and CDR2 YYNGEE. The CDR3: CASSPTGFVTEAFF. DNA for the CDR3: TGTGCCAGCAGCCCGACAGGCTTCGTAACTGAAGCTTTCTTT.

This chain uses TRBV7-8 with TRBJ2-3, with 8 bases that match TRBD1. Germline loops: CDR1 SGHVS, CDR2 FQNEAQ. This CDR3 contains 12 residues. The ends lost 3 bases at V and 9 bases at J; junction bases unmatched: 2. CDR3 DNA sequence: TGTGCCAGCAGCTTCAGGGGGCTGACGCAGTATTTT. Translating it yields CASSFRGLTQYF.

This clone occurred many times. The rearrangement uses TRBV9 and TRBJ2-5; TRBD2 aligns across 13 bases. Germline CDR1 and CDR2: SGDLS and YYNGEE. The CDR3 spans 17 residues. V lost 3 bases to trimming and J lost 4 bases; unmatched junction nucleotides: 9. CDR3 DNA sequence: TGTGCCAGCAGCGGAGGGCAACTAGCGGGGGGGACAGAGACCCAGTACTTC. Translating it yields CASSGGQLAGGTETQYF.

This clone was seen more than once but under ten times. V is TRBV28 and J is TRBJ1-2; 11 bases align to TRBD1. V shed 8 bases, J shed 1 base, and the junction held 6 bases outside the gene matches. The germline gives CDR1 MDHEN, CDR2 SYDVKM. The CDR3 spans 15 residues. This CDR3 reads CASGTGGILNYGYTF. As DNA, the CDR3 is TGTGCCAGCGGGACAGGGGGGATACTTAACTATGGCTACACCTTC.

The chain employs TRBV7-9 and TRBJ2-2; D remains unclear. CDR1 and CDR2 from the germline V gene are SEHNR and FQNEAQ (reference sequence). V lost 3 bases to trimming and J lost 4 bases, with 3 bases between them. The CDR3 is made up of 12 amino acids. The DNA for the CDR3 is TGTGCCAGCAGCTTCTTCACCGGGGAGCTGTTTTTT. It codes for CASSFFTGELFF.

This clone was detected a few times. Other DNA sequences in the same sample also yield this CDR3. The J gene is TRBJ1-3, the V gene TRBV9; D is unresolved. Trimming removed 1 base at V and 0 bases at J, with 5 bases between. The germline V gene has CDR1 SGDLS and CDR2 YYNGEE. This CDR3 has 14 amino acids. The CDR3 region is CASSVSGSGNTIYF. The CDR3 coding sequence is TGTGCCAGCAGCGTAAGCGGCTCTGGAAACACCATATATTTT.